Following are 27 T cell receptor beta chains from one sample sequenced in a study of shared clonotypes between healthy human individuals. Here immunoSEQ multiplex PCR was the method, and the copy in TCRdb shows in-frame clones only, minus some. The sample lists nearly 750,000 clones, 72% seen once, with 1.8% in the top ten. Sequenced material: memory CD4+ T cells sorted from blood. Subset of the sample: CD45RA-negative fraction. The receptors come from a woman aged 25 to 39 in good health.

The J gene is TRBJ1-1, the V gene TRBV28, with 8 nucleotides matching TRBD1. The CDR3 runs to 15 residues. Germline CDR1 is MDHEN and CDR2 is SYDVKM. Trimming removed 4 bases from V and 4 bases from J; junction bases left unmatched: 8. As DNA, the CDR3 is TGTGCCAGCAGTTCGTGGACAGGGAGGTTCACTGAAGCTTTCTTT. It translates to CASSSWTGRFTEAFF.

The rearrangement links TRBV19 to TRBJ2-2; D might be TRBD1 (5 bases). Trimming took off 8 bases at V and 0 bases at J, with 7 bases between the two ends. The CDR3 contains 13 residues. Germline V gives CDR1 LNHDA, CDR2 SQIVND (reference sequence). The CDR3 sequence: CASSGTNTGELFF. DNA of the CDR3: TGTGCCAGTTCAGGGACGAACACCGGGGAGCTGTTTTTT.

CDR3 residues: CASSLDRSGFDTEAFF. The CDR3 DNA follows: TGCGCCAGCAGCTTGGATCGTTCGGGGTTTGACACTGAAGCTTTCTTT. The chain employs TRBV5-1 and TRBJ1-1; D gene unclear. The CDR3 spans 16 residues. Trimming shortened V by 0 bases and J by 3 bases, and 15 bases separated the two germline ends. Per germline, CDR1 SGHRS and CDR2 YFSETQ. The full variable domain, its missing parts supplied by reference TRBV5-1 and TRBJ1-1, is KAGVTQTPRYLIKTRGQQVTLSCSPISGHRSVSWYQQTPGQGLQFLFEYFSETQRNKGNFPGRFSGRQFSNSRSEMNVSTLELGDSALYLCASSLDRSGFDTEAFFGQGTRLTVV.

The rearrangement links TRBV29-1 to TRBJ1-2; D is undetermined. The V end lost 3 bases, the J end lost 8 bases, and 13 bases lay between the germline ends. The CDR3 is 12 amino acids. The germline gives CDR1 SQVTM, CDR2 ANQGSEA. The CDR3 coding sequence is TGCAGCGTTGATCCATACAAGCAAGGCTACACCTTC. Translated: CSVDPYKQGYTF.

The genes are TRBV25-1 and TRBJ2-1, with 13 bases that match TRBD2. There are 15 residues in the CDR3. Germline V lookup: CDR1 MGHDK, CDR2 SYGVNS. Trimming cost V 8 bases and J 9 bases; bases outside gene matches: 10. The chain's CDR3 is CASSQGLAGVAEQFF. The CDR3 DNA follows: TGTGCCAGCTCTCAAGGACTAGCGGGAGTAGCTGAGCAGTTCTTC.

This sequence joins TRBV7-8 and TRBJ2-3, with D perhaps matching TRBD2 (5 bases). The length of the CDR3 is 14 residues. Trimming took off 2 bases at V and 3 bases at J, with 9 bases between the two ends. The germline V gene encodes CDR1 SGHVS and CDR2 FQNEAQ. CDR3 amino acids: CASSLRRVTDTQYF. For the CDR3, the DNA is TGTGCCAGCAGCTTACGGCGGGTGACAGATACGCAGTATTTT. The variable domain in full, with the rest retrieved from reference TRBV7-8 and TRBJ2-3, is GAGVSQSPRYKVAKRGQDVALRCDPISGHVSLFWYQQALGQGPEFLTYFQNEAQLDKSGLPSDRFFAERPEGSVSTLKIQRTQQEDSAVYLCASSLRRVTDTQYFGPGTRLTVL.

This clone occurred a few times. This chain connects TRBV2 to TRBJ1-4, with TRBD1 matching 8 bases. The CDR3 consists of 14 residues. V gave up 3 bases and J gave up 6 bases; unmatched junction bases: 3. Germline CDR1 reads SNHLY; CDR2 reads FYNNEI. In DNA, the CDR3 is TGTGCCAGCAGTGATGGACAGGGAGATGAAAAACTGTTTTTT. This translates into CASSDGQGDEKLFF.

The V call is TRBV10-3, the J call TRBJ2-4; 7 bases align to TRBD2. Germline loops: CDR1 ENHRY, CDR2 SYGVKD. This CDR3 has 17 amino acids. V lost 0 bases, J lost 0 bases, and 5 bases stayed unmatched. The CDR3 DNA reads TGTGCCATCAGTGAGTCGGGAGTAGCGGGAGCCAAAAACATTCAGTACTTC. It codes for CAISESGVAGAKNIQYF.

J is TRBJ2-1 and V is TRBV7-3, with 8 nucleotides matching TRBD1. The CDR3 contains 13 residues. Germline CDR1 is SGHTA and CDR2 is FQGTGA. The V segment lost 4 bases and the J segment 9 bases; nucleotides outside the gene matches: 5. CDR3 protein: CASSSDRDSEQFF. Here the CDR3 DNA reads TGTGCCAGCAGCTCGGACAGGGATAGTGAGCAGTTCTTC.

The sample holds a few counts of this clone. The chain links TRBV25-1 to TRBJ2-2; D may be TRBD1 or TRBD2 (5 bases each). V was cut by 3 bases and J by 6 bases, with 8 bases left in between. Germline V lookup: CDR1 MGHDK, CDR2 SYGVNS. The CDR3 runs 13 residues. CDR3: CASSDPGPGELFF. Written as DNA, the CDR3 is TGTGCCAGCAGTGACCCGGGACCCGGGGAGCTGTTTTTT.

The chain joins TRBV7-9 to TRBJ2-7; no firm D call. Germline V gene lookup returns CDR1 SEHNR and CDR2 FQNEAQ (reference sequence). This CDR3 spans 14 amino acids. V dropped 3 bases and J dropped 3 bases, with 12 bases sitting between them. CDR3 loop: CASSFSDGFYEQYF. As DNA, the CDR3 is TGTGCCAGCAGCTTTTCTGATGGGTTCTACGAGCAGTACTTC.

The J gene is TRBJ2-2, the V gene TRBV12-5; D assignment may be TRBD1 or TRBD2 (7 bases each). Germline loops: CDR1 LGHNT, CDR2 FRNRAP. With 3 bases removed from V and 3 bases from J, the gap between germline ends came to 20 bases. The CDR3 contains 18 residues. Here the CDR3 reads CASGLEQGPGGDTGELFF. CDR3 bases: TGTGCTAGTGGTTTAGAACAGGGCCCAGGGGGGGACACCGGGGAGCTGTTTTTT. Looking up the rest from reference TRBV12-5 and TRBJ2-2 gives the full variable domain: DARVTQTPRHKVTEMGQEVTMRCQPILGHNTVFWYRQTMMQGLELLAYFRNRAPLDDSGMPKDRFSAEMPDATLATLKIQPSEPRDSAVYFCASGLEQGPGGDTGELFFGEGSRLTVL.

The V and J genes are TRBV19 and TRBJ1-5, with TRBD1 matching over 9 bases. The CDR3 loop spans 15 amino acids. Germline values: CDR1 LNHDA, CDR2 SQIVND (reference sequence). V lost 4 bases, J lost 5 bases, and 6 bases stayed unmatched. CDR3 sequence: CASSTGQGSHQPQHF. DNA of the CDR3: TGTGCCAGTAGTACCGGACAGGGGTCCCATCAGCCCCAGCATTTT.

This chain joins TRBV11-2 and TRBJ2-1, with TRBD2 as a possible D gene (5 bases). CDR3 size: 13 residues. Germline V gene sequence: CDR1 SGHAT, CDR2 FQNNGV. V lost 4 bases to trimming and J lost 8 bases, with 12 bases between them. The CDR3 DNA reads TGTGCCAGCAGCTCCATGACTACCGATGAGCAGTTCTTC. It translates to CASSSMTTDEQFF.

The rearrangement links TRBV11-2 to TRBJ2-7, with D tentatively TRBD1 or TRBD2 (5 bases each). V lost 6 bases, J lost 0 bases, and 15 bases lay in between. Germline V gene lookup returns CDR1 SGHAT and CDR2 FQNNGV. The CDR3 is 15 residues long. The CDR3 sequence: CASRNPGPSSYEQYF. The CDR3 DNA reads TGTGCCAGCAGAAATCCGGGACCCAGCTCCTACGAGCAGTACTTC. Filled out from reference TRBV11-2 and TRBJ2-7, the complete variable domain reads EAGVAQSPRYKIIEKRQSVAFWCNPISGHATLYWYQQILGQGPKLLIQFQNNGVVDDSQLPKDRFSAERLKGVDSTLKIQPAKLEDSAVYLCASRNPGPSSYEQYFGPGTRLTVT.

The table lists this clone with a few counts. The chain employs TRBV30 and TRBJ2-1, with D perhaps matching TRBD2 (5 bases). V dropped 6 bases and J dropped 15 bases, with 18 bases sitting between them. The germline CDR1 and CDR2 sequences are GTSNPN and SVGIG (reference sequence). This CDR3 is built from 11 residues. CDR3 residues: CACLYDEGRFF. The CDR3 nucleotides read TGTGCCTGCCTCTACGATGAGGGCCGGTTCTTC. The full variable domain, its missing parts supplied by reference TRBV30 and TRBJ2-1, is SQTIHQWPATLVQPVGSPLSLECTVEGTSNPNLYWYRQAAGRGLQLLFYSVGIGQISSEVPQNLSASRPQDRQFILSSKKLLLSDSGFYLCACLYDEGRFFGPGTRLTVL.

This sequence joins TRBV5-1 and TRBJ2-1, with D perhaps TRBD2 (6 bases). CDR1 SGHRS and CDR2 YFSETQ come from the germline V gene. The V gene lost 1 base and the J gene lost 10 bases, with 24 bases spanning the gap. The CDR3 totals 17 residues. The CDR3 sequence is CASSLIAGTSRLGEQFF. CDR3 DNA: TGCGCCAGCAGCTTGATCGCCGGGACTTCGCGTCTGGGCGAGCAGTTCTTC.

In its sample, this clone was seen a few times. The CDR3 sequence: CASSLVGQGNTEAFF. The DNA for the CDR3 is TGTGCCAGCAGCTTGGTCGGACAGGGGAACACTGAAGCTTTCTTT. V is TRBV5-4 and J is TRBJ1-1; 8 bases agree with TRBD1. J gave up 1 base and V 0 bases, and 2 bases lay outside the gene matches. Germline V gives CDR1 SGHNT, CDR2 YYREEE (reference sequence). This CDR3 contains 15 residues. The variable domain in full, completed from reference TRBV5-4 and TRBJ1-1, reads ETGVTQSPTHLIKTRGQQVTLRCSSQSGHNTVSWYQQALGQGPQFIFQYYREEENGRGNFPPRFSGLQFPNYSSELNVNALELDDSALYLCASSLVGQGNTEAFFGQGTRLTVV.

There are a few counts of this clone. The V call is TRBV19, the J call TRBJ2-4, with D uncertain. Trimming took 8 bases from V and 0 from J, leaving 11 bases between them. CDR1 and CDR2 from the germline V gene are LNHDA and SQIVND (reference sequence). This CDR3 is built from 14 residues. CDR3 region: CASYTPVAKNIQYF. As DNA, the CDR3 is TGTGCCAGTTATACGCCCGTAGCCAAAAACATTCAGTACTTC.

This sequence joins TRBV28 and TRBJ2-2; maybe TRBD2 (6 bases). V was trimmed by 6 bases and J by 3 bases, leaving 11 bases between them. The CDR3 length is 14 residues. Germline V lookup: CDR1 MDHEN, CDR2 SYDVKM. In nucleotides, the CDR3 is TGTGCCAGCAGCCCCCCGGGGGACACCGGGGAGCTGTTTTTT. Its translation: CASSPPGDTGELFF.

The CDR3: CASSELDRRNTIYF. The CDR3 DNA sequence: TGTGCCAGCAGTGAGTTGGACAGGAGGAACACCATATATTTT. This sequence joins TRBV2 and TRBJ1-3; 7 positions match TRBD1. The CDR3 has 14 residues. V lost 3 bases to trimming and J lost 7 bases; unmatched junction nucleotides: 6. Germline V gives CDR1 SNHLY, CDR2 FYNNEI.

V is TRBV29-1 and J is TRBJ2-3; 7 positions agree with TRBD2. V dropped 7 bases and J dropped 6; count of bases not matched to a gene: 13. The CDR3 runs to 14 residues. CDR1 is SQVTM and CDR2 is ANQGSEA in the germline V gene. The CDR3 coding sequence is TGCAGCGCTTCTCTAGCGGTACGGGTTGATACGCAGTATTTT. It is translated as CSASLAVRVDTQYF.

The chain joins TRBV30 to TRBJ1-1; D possibly corresponds to TRBD1 (5 bases). The CDR3 runs to 14 residues. V dropped 4 bases and J dropped 0 bases, with 12 bases sitting between them. Germline CDR1 and CDR2: GTSNPN and SVGIG (reference sequence). The CDR3 region has the DNA TGTGCCTGGATACGACAGAGTATGAACACTGAAGCTTTCTTT. Encoded protein: CAWIRQSMNTEAFF.

CDR3 sequence: CASAPGPHSYNEQFF. As DNA, the CDR3 is TGTGCCAGCGCCCCGGGACCCCACTCCTACAATGAGCAGTTCTTC. The genes are TRBV6-4 and TRBJ2-1; D could derive from TRBD1 or TRBD2 (5 bases each). The germline V gene has CDR1 MRHNA and CDR2 SNTAGT. Trimming removed 8 bases at V and 0 bases at J, with 14 bases between. CDR3 length: 15 residues.

V usage is TRBV2 and J usage is TRBJ2-7, with 9 bases that match TRBD2. The V gene's germline CDR1 is SNHLY and CDR2 FYNNEI. V shed 4 bases, J shed 3 bases, and the junction held 4 bases outside the gene matches. The CDR3 loop spans 14 amino acids. CDR3 protein: CASSGLAGYYEQYF. As DNA, the CDR3 is TGTGCCAGCAGTGGTCTAGCGGGGTACTACGAGCAGTACTTC.

J is TRBJ1-2 and V is TRBV6-1; 11 bases align to TRBD1. The trim removed 8 bases at V and 5 bases at J, leaving 1 base unmatched. Germline V gives CDR1 MNHNS, CDR2 SASEGT. The CDR3 sequence is 12 residues long. The CDR3 bases are TGTGCCAGCGGACAGGGGGCTTATGGCTACACCTTC. Translating gives CASGQGAYGYTF.

This chain uses TRBV28 with TRBJ2-5; D not certain. The tail of the sequence fits TRBJ2-7 better, so the J call may be wrong. The CDR3 is made up of 15 amino acids. Germline V gene data show CDR1 as MDHEN and CDR2 as SYDVKM. The CDR3 loop reads CASSPLHPQTYEQYF. The CDR3 coding sequence is TGTGCCAGCAGTCCCCTCCACCCTCAAACCTACGAGCAGTACTTC.